Following are 13 T cell receptor beta chains from one sample sequenced in a study of patients and donors after allogeneic stem cell transplantation. One entry per CDR3 protein, called by TCRdb with MiXCR from the RT-PCR reads. The table lists some 200,000 distinct CDR3 sequences, 41% of them singletons. Sequences were obtained from blood, either unsorted or a sorted T cell fraction (not recorded which). These receptors came from a human donor who was either an allogeneic HSCT recipient or a stem cell or donor lymphocyte infusion donor (not recorded which). It is not recorded whose cells these are; they may come from a transplant donor.

J is TRBJ2-3 and V is TRBV5-1, with D possibly matching TRBD1 (6 bases). Trimming shortened V by 0 bases and J by 2 bases, and 16 bases separated the two germline ends. CDR1 is SGHRS, CDR2 YFSETQ, per germline. The CDR3 sequence is 17 residues long. CDR3 protein: CASSLGHSGEATDTQYF. CDR3 DNA sequence: TGCGCCAGCAGCTTGGGGCATTCAGGGGAAGCCACAGATACGCAGTATTTT.

This chain joins TRBV19 and TRBJ2-7; D possibly corresponds to TRBD1 (5 bases). The CDR3 loop spans 14 amino acids. The V gene lost 3 bases and the J gene lost 0 bases, with 9 bases spanning the gap. Germline V gene sequence: CDR1 LNHDA, CDR2 SQIVND (reference sequence). DNA for the CDR3: TGTGCCAGTAGTATCACAGGAAGCTCCTACGAGCAGTACTTC. This codes for CASSITGSSYEQYF.

In this sample, this clonotype turned up a few times. The CDR3 region is CASSLGLRTEAFF. The CDR3 nucleotides read TGTGCCAGCAGCTTAGGGCTGAGGACTGAAGCTTTCTTT. This chain links TRBV11-1 with TRBJ1-1, with D uncertain. CDR1 is SGHAT, CDR2 FQDESV, per germline (reference sequence). This CDR3 spans 13 amino acids. The V and J ends lost 1 base and 5 bases respectively, with 8 bases between them. The full variable domain, completed using reference TRBV11-1 and TRBJ1-1, is EAEVAQSPRYKITEKSQAVAFWCDPISGHATLYWYRQILGQGPELLVQFQDESVVDDSQLPKDRFSAERLKGVDSTLKIQPAELGDSAMYLCASSLGLRTEAFFGQGTRLTVV.

This clonotype was counted once. The chain carries TRBV4-1 and TRBJ1-1, with D hard to call. Germline V gene data show CDR1 as MGHRA and CDR2 as YSYEKL. V shed 8 bases and J shed 1 base, with 8 bases lying between them. The CDR3 consists of 12 residues. The CDR3: CASGLENTEAFF. DNA of the CDR3: TGCGCCAGCGGCTTAGAGAACACTGAAGCTTTCTTT.

This clonotype was seen only a few times. The rearrangement joins TRBV20-1 to TRBJ1-4, with D unresolved. The V end lost 5 bases, the J end lost 8 bases, and 12 bases lay between the germline ends. CDR1 and CDR2 (germline): DFQATT, SNEGSKA (reference sequence). The CDR3 totals 12 residues. The CDR3 sequence is CSAGWVGEKLFF. CDR3 bases: TGCAGTGCTGGGTGGGTAGGAGAAAAACTGTTTTTT.

The sample holds many counts of this clonotype. The genes are TRBV10-3 and TRBJ1-1, with D possibly being TRBD1 (5 bases). The ends were cut back, 3 bases at V and 0 bases at J, with 17 bases in the middle. This CDR3 has 17 amino acids. Germline loops: CDR1 ENHRY, CDR2 SYGVKD. The CDR3 DNA is TGTGCCATCAGTGATGCGGGGGGGTTTGCAATGAACACTGAAGCTTTCTTT. Translation gives CAISDAGGFAMNTEAFF.

The chain links TRBV28 to TRBJ2-2; unclear D gene. This CDR3 has 14 amino acids. The V end lost 4 bases, the J end lost 9 bases, and 15 bases lay between the germline ends. Germline assignment: CDR1 MDHEN and CDR2 SYDVKM. CDR3 in amino acids: CASSSRKQVWELFF. The DNA for the CDR3 is TGTGCCAGCAGTTCGAGAAAGCAGGTCTGGGAGCTGTTTTTT.

There are a few counts of this clonotype. The rearrangement joins TRBV2 to TRBJ1-3, with D unclear. The germline V gene encodes CDR1 SNHLY and CDR2 FYNNEI. This CDR3 is 16 amino acids long. V was shortened by 2 bases and J by 0 bases, with 11 bases between the two germline ends. CDR3 sequence (DNA): TGTGCCAGCAGTGAATGGGCGGGAAACTCTGGAAACACCATATATTTT. This gives the protein CASSEWAGNSGNTIYF.

The chain employs TRBV5-1 and TRBJ2-1, with D unclear. V lost 0 bases and J 2 bases, leaving 9 bases between the germline ends. The CDR3 length is 15 residues. Looked up from germline, CDR1 is SGHRS and CDR2 is YFSETQ. The DNA of the CDR3 is TGCGCCAGCAGCTTGGTGGGGAACACCTACAATGAGCAGTTCTTC. This translates into CASSLVGNTYNEQFF.

This clonotype was found a few times. The chain employs TRBV5-1 and TRBJ2-7; perhaps TRBD2 as D (5 bases). V was trimmed by 2 bases and J by 2 bases, leaving 11 bases between them. CDR1 and CDR2 (germline): SGHRS, YFSETQ. This CDR3 is 14 amino acids long. The CDR3 loop reads CASSLGGAPYEQYF. The CDR3, as DNA: TGCGCCAGCAGCTTAGGAGGAGCACCCTACGAGCAGTACTTC.

The rearrangement uses TRBV7-3 and TRBJ1-1; 8 bases map to TRBD1. The trim removed 7 bases at V and 1 base at J, leaving 5 bases unmatched. The CDR3 has 14 residues. Germline V gene sequence: CDR1 SGHTA, CDR2 FQGTGA. CDR3 protein: CASTLDRGNTEAFF. In DNA, the CDR3 is TGTGCCAGCACCCTCGACAGGGGGAACACTGAAGCTTTCTTT.

The rearrangement uses TRBV28 and TRBJ2-1, with D possibly being TRBD2 (6 bases). Germline V gene sequence: CDR1 MDHEN, CDR2 SYDVKM. The germline V and J ends were trimmed by 4 bases and 3 bases, with 10 bases remaining between them. The CDR3 spans 14 residues. This CDR3 is CASSSGLHYNEQFF. For the CDR3, the DNA is TGTGCCAGCAGTTCGGGACTGCACTACAATGAGCAGTTCTTC.

The V call is TRBV3-1, the J call TRBJ1-2, with D perhaps TRBD1 (5 bases). Germline-derived CDR1 and CDR2 are LGHDT and YNNKEL (reference sequence). V lost 1 base, J lost 4 bases, and 16 bases lay in between. The CDR3 has 16 residues. This chain's CDR3 is CASSQVTAGSSYGYTF. CDR3 in DNA: TGTGCCAGCAGCCAAGTTACAGCAGGGAGCAGCTATGGCTACACCTTC.